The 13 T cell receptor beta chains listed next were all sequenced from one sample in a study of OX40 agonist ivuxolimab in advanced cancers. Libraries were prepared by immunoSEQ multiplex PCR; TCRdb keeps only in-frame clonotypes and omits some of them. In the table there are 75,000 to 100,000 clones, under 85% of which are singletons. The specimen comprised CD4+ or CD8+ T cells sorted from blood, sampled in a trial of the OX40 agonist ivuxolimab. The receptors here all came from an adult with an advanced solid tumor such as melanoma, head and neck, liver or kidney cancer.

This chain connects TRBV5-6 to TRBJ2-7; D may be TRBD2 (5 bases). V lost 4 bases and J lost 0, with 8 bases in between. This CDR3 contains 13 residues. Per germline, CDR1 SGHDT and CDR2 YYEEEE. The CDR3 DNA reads TGTGCCAGCAGCCGTGGGAGCTCCTACGAGCAGTACTTC. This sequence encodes CASSRGSSYEQYF.

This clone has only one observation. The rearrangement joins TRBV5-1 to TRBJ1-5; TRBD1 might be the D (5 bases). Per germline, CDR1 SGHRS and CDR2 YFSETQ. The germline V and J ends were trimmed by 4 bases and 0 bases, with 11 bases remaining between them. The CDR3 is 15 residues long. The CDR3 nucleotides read TGCGCCAGCAGCGTTACAGGAAATAGCAATCAGCCCCAGCATTTT. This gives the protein CASSVTGNSNQPQHF. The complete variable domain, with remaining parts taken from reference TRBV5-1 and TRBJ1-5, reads KAGVTQTPRYLIKTRGQQVTLSCSPISGHRSVSWYQQTPGQGLQFLFEYFSETQRNKGNFPGRFSGRQFSNSRSEMNVSTLELGDSALYLCASSVTGNSNQPQHFGDGTRLSIL.

The CDR3 DNA is TGTGCCAGCAGTTGGGGGAGGGGGCGAAGCTCCTACGAGCAGTACTTC. Translated, it gives CASSWGRGRSSYEQYF. The genes are TRBV27 and TRBJ2-5; perhaps D is TRBD1 or TRBD2 (7 bases each). The DNA end favors TRBJ2-7, so the J call may be wrong. Germline V gene sequence: CDR1 MNHEY, CDR2 SMNVEV (reference sequence). This CDR3 spans 16 amino acids.

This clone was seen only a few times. The CDR3 DNA reads as TGTGCCAGCAGTTACTCGGGACAGGGAGATGCGGACATTCAGTACTTC. It codes for CASSYSGQGDADIQYF. The chain is built from TRBV6-5 and TRBJ2-4; TRBD1 aligns across 9 bases. The CDR3 is 16 residues long. Germline V gene sequence: CDR1 MNHEY, CDR2 SVGAGI. Trimming at V came to 0 bases and at J to 8 bases, leaving 8 bases not matched to a gene.

Here the CDR3 DNA reads TGTGCCAGCAGTGGCTCCGGGACTAGCGAATATTTT. It yields the protein CASSGSGTSEYF. The chain combines TRBV6-1 with TRBJ2-3; the match to TRBD2 covers 10 bases. The CDR3 contains 12 residues. Per the germline V gene, CDR1 is MNHNS and CDR2 is SASEGT. J was trimmed by 15 bases and V by 4 bases; bases with no gene match: 7.

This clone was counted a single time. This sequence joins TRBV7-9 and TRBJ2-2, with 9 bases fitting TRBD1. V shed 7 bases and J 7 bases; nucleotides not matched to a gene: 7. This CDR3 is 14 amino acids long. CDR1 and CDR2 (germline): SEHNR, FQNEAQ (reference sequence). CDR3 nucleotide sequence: TGTGCCAGCACTGAACAGGGGGCCAGCGGGGAGCTGTTTTTT. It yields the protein CASTEQGASGELFF.

This CDR3 is CASSLSVWDTEAFF. CDR3 DNA sequence: TGTGCCAGCAGTTTATCGGTTTGGGACACTGAAGCTTTCTTT. The rearrangement joins TRBV27 to TRBJ1-1; D is ambiguous. V was cut by 0 bases and J by 3 bases, with 8 bases left in between. The germline V gene has CDR1 MNHEY and CDR2 SMNVEV (reference sequence). CDR3 length equals 14 residues.

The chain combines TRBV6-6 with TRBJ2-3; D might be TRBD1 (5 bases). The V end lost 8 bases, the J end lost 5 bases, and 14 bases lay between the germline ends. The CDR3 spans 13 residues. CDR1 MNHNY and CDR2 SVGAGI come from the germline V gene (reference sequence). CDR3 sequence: CASGRPGLDTQYF. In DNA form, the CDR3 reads TGTGCCAGCGGACGACCAGGGTTAGATACGCAGTATTTT.

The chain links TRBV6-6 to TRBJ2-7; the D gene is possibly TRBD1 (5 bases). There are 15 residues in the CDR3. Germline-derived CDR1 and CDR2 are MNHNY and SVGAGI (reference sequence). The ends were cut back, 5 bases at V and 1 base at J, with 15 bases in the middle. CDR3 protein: CASSPDTGRSYEQYF. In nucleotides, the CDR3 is TGTGCCAGCAGTCCGGACACCGGACGATCCTACGAGCAGTACTTC.

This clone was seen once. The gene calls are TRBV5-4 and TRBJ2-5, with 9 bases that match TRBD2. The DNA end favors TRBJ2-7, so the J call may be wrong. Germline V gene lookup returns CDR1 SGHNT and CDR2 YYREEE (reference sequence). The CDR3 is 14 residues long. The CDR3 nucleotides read TGTGCCAGCAGCTCGGCGGGGGGGGACTACGAGCAGTACTTC. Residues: CASSSAGGDYEQYF.

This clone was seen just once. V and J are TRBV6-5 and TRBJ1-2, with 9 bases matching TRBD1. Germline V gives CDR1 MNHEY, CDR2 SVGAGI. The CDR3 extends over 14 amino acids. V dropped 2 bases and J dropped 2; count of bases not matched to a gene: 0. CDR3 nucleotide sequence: TGTGCCAGCAGTTACGGACAGGGGAACTATGGCTACACCTTC. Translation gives CASSYGQGNYGYTF.

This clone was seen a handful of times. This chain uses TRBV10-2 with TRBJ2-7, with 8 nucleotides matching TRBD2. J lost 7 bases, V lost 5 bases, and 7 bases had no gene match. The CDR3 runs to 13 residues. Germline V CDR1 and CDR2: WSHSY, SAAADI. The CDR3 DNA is TGCGCCAGCAGTCTGACTAGCGAAGGTGAGCAGTACTTC. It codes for CASSLTSEGEQYF.

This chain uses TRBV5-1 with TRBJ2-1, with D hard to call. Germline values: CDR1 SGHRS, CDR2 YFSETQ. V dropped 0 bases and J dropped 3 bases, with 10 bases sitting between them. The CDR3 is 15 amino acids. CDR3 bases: TGCGCCAGCAGCTTGGCCAGCTTGGGCTACAATGAGCAGTTCTTC. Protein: CASSLASLGYNEQFF.